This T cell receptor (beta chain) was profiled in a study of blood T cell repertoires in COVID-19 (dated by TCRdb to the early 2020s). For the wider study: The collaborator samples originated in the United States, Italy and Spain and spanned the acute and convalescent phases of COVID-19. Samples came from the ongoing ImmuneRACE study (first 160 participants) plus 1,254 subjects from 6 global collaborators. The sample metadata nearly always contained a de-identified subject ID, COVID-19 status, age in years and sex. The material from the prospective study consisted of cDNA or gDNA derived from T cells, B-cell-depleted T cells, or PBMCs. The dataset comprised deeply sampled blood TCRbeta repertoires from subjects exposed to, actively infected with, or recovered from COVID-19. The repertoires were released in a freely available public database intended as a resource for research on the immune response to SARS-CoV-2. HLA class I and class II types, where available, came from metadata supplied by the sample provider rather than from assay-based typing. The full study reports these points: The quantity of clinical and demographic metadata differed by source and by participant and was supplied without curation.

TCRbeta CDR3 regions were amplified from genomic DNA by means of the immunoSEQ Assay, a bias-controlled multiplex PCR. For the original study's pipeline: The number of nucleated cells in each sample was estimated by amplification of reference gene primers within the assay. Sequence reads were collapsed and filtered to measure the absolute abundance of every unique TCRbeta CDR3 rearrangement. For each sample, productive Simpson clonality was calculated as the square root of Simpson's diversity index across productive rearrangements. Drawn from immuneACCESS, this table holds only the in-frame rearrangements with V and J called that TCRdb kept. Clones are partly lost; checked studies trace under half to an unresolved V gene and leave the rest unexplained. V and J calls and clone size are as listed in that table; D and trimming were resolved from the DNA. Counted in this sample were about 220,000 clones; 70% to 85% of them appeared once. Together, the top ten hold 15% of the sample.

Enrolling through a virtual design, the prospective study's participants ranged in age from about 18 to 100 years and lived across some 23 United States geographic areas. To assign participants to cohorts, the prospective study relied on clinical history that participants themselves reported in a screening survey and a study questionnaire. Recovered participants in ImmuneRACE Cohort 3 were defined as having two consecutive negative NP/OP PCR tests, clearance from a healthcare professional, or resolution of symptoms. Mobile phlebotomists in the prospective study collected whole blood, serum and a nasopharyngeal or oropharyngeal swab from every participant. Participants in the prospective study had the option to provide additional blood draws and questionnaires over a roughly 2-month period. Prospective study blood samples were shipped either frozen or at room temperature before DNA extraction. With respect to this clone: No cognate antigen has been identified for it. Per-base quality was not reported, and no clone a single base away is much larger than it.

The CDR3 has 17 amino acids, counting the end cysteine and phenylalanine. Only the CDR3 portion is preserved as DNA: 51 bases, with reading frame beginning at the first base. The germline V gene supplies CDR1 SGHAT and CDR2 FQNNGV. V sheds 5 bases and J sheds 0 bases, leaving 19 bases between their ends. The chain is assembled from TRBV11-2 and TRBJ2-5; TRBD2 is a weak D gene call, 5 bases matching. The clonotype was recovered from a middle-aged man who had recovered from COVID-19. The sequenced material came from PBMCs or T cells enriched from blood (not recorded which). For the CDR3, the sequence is CASSPYKGLSNQETQYF. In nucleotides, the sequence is TGTGCCAGCAGCCCATACAAAGGACTCTCAAACCAAGAGACCCAGTACTTC.